The clone carrying this TCR beta chain appeared a few times. In germline, CDR1 is SGDLS, CDR2 YYNGEE. Trimming removed 0 bases from V and 1 base from J, with 17 bases in between. The CDR3 contains 18 residues. The data derive from a study of regulatory T cells in long-lasting Graves disease. Regarding time point: newly diagnosed GD, antithyroid drugs for less than 3 months. After RNA was extracted from PBMCs, the TCR library was made from it. Relying on iRepertoire HTBI primers and Arm-PCR of CDR3 regions, the team built TCR beta libraries. TCRdb reprocessed the multiplex PCR reads with MiXCR, giving one entry per CDR3 protein. The sample consists of about 430,000 distinct CDR3 sequences, about 15% of them appearing once. The data were also submitted as part of a second study, on T cells in Graves' hyperthyroidism and ophthalmopathy. From that report: Stable Graves' hyperthyroidism denoted no ophthalmopathy progression over 18 months. Diagnoses were established using clinical symptoms, serum thyroxine and TRAb, thyroid ultrasound and orbital computed tomography. With the HTBI primer set, the TCR CDR3 went through a first round of RT-PCR.

The sequence was collected from a woman aged 40 to 50 with Graves disease. The gene calls are TRBV9 and TRBJ2-1, with a possible D match to TRBD2 (6 bases). The sequences come from peripheral blood mononuclear cells (PBMCs), collected at new diagnosis, from a patient treated with antithyroid drugs. In DNA, the CDR3 is TGTGCCAGCAGCGTAGCTTCCCATCCGGGAGTTTCCTACAATGAGCAGTTCTTC. It codes for CASSVASHPGVSYNEQFF.